This T cell receptor beta chain was identified during a study of CXCR3-negative and CXCR3-positive naive CD8 T cells. Overall study results and limits: Memory cells diverged, while naive CXCR3-positive and CXCR3-negative cells had similar TRBV-TRBJ usage. Naive cells with CXCR3 showed TRB CDR3s that were more hydrophobic than those in CXCR3-negative naive cells. With surface CD5 comparable between naive subsets, TCR strength was estimated using properties derived from the TRB CDR3. Diversity ran similarly high across both naive subsets but far lower in memory CD8+ cells.

TRB cDNA was prepared as libraries by UMI-labeled 5' RACE. TCRdb reprocessed the 5' RACE reads and keeps a single row for each CDR3 protein, giving no DNA. The sample includes 140,000 to 150,000 distinct CDR3 sequences. CDR3 length: 14 residues. CDR1 and CDR2 from the germline V gene are SQVTM and ANQGSEA. Notes on this clonotype: Its cognate antigen is unknown.

Sequencing used naive CXCR3+ CD8+ T cells from blood. Subset given: CD45RO-CCR7+CD27+CD95- naive CD8+ T cells expressing CXCR3 (TNR3+). This rearrangement joins TRBV29-1 to TRBJ2-7; checking the TCRdb D call of TRBD1 is not possible without DNA. The clonotype was recovered from a human donor in good health. Some clones in this sample may be carry-over from other donors' samples. CDR3 sequence reads: CSVGQGNRPYEQYF.